The T cell receptor beta chain described here comes from a study of blood T cell repertoires in COVID-19. Study background: The study drew acute and convalescent COVID-19 samples from the United States, Italy and Spain. Nucleic acid was either cDNA or gDNA, and it came from T cells, B-cell-depleted T cells, or PBMCs.

Original analysis: Nucleated cell counts were estimated from reference gene primer amplification. Sequencing was performed with immunoSEQ multiplex PCR; in TCRdb, only in-frame clones are kept and a portion is missing. The V and J calls and clone size come from that table; D and trimming were worked out from the DNA. This table has some 200,000 clones, around 84% appearing once. There are 15 residues in the CDR3. J gave up 2 bases and V 3 bases, and 4 bases lay outside the gene matches. Per the germline V gene, CDR1 is GTSNPN and CDR2 is SVGIG (reference sequence). This receptor was obtained from a woman aged 55-70 years who had recovered from COVID-19. What was sequenced was peripheral blood. V and J are TRBV30 and TRBJ2-1, with 10 bases identical to TRBD2. CDR3 DNA sequence: TGTGCCTGGAGACCTAGCGGGGGCGCCTACAATGAGCAGTTCTTC. Translating gives CAWRPSGGAYNEQFF.